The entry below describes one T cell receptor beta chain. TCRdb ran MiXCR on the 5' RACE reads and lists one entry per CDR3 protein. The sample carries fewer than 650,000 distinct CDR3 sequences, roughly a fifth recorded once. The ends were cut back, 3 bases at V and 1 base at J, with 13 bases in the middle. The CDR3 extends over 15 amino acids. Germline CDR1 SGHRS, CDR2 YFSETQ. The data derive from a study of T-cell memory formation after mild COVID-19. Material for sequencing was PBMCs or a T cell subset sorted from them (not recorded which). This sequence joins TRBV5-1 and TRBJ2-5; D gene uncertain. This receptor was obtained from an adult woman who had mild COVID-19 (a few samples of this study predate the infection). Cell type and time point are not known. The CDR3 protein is CASSSGPGTQETQYF. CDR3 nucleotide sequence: TGCGCCAGCAGCTCCGGACCCGGCACCCAAGAGACCCAGTACTTC.